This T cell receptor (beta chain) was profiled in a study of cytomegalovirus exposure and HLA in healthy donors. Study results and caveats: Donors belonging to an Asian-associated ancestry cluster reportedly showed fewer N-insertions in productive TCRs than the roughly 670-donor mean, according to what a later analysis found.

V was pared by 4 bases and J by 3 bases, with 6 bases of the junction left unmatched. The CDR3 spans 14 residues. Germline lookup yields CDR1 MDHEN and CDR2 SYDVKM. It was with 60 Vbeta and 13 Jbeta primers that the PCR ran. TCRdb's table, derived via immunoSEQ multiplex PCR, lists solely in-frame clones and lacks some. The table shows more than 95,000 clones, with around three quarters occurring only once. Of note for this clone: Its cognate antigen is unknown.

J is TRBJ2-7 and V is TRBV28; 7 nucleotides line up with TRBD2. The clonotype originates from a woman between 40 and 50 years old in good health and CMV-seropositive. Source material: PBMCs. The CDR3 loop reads CASSSSGLNYEQYF. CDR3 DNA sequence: TGTGCCAGCAGTTCGTCGGGACTAAACTACGAGCAGTACTTC.